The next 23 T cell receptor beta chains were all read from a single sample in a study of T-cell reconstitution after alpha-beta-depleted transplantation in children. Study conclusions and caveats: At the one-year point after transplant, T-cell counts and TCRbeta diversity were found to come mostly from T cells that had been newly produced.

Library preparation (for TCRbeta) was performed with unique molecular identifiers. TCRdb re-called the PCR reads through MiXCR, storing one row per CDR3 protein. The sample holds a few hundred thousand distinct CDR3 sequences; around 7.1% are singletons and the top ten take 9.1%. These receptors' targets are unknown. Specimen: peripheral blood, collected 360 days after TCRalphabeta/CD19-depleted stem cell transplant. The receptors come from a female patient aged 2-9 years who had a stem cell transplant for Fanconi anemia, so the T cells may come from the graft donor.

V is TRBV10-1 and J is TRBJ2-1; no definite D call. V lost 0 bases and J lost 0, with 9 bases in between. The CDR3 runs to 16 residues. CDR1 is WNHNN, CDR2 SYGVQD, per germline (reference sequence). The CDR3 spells CASSESRPSSYNEQFF. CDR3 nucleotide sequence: TGCGCCAGCAGTGAGTCCCGACCCTCCTCCTACAATGAGCAGTTCTTC.

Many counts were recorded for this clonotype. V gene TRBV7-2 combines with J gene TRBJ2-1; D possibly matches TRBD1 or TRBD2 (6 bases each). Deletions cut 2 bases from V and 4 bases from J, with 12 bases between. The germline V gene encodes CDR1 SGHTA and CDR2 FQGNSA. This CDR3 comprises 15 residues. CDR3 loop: CASSLSAGHYNEQFF. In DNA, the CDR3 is TGTGCCAGCAGCTTAAGCGCGGGACATTACAATGAGCAGTTCTTC. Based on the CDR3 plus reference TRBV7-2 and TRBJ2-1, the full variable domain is GAGVSQSPSNKVTEKGKDVELRCDPISGHTALYWYRQSLGQGLEFLIYFQGNSAPDKSGLPSDRFSAERTGGSVSTLTIQRTQQEDSAVYLCASSLSAGHYNEQFFGPGTRLTVL.

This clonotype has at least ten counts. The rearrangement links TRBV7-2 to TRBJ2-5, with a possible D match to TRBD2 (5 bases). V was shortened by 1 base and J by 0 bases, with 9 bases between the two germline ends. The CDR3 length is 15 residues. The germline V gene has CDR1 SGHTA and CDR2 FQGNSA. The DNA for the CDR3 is TGTGCCAGCAGCTTAGACGGGGTATACCAAGAGACCCAGTACTTC. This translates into CASSLDGVYQETQYF.

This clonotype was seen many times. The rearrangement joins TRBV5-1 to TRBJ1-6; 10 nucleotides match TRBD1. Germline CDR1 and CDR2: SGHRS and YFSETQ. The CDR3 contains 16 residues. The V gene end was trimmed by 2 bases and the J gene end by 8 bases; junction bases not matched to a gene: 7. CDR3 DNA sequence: TGCGCCAGCAGCTTTTTAATGGGACAGGGGTATTCACCCCTCCACTTT. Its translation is CASSFLMGQGYSPLHF.

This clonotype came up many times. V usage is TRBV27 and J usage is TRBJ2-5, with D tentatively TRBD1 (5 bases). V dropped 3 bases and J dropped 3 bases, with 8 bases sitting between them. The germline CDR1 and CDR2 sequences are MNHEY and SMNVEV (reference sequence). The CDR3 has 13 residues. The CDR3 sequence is CASSFLREETQYF. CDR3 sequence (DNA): TGTGCCAGCAGTTTTCTCAGGGAAGAGACCCAGTACTTC.

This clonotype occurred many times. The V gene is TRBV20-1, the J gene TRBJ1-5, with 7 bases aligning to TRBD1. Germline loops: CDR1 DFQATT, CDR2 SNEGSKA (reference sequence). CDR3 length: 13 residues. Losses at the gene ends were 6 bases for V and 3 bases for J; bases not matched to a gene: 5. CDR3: CSAKGQNNQPQHF. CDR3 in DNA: TGCAGTGCGAAGGGACAGAACAATCAGCCCCAGCATTTT.

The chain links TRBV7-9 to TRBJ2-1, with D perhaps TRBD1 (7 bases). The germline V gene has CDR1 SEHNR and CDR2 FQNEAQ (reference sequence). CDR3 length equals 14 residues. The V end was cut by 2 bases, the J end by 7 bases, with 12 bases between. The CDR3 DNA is TGTGCCAGCAGCTTAACAGGGGCGGGAAATGAGCAGTTCTTC. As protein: CASSLTGAGNEQFF.

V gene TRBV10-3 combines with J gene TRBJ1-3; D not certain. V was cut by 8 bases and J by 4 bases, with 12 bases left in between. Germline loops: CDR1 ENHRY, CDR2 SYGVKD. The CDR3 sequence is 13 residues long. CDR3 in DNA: TGTGCCATCTGGGAGACTCCCGGAAACACCATATATTTT. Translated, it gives CAIWETPGNTIYF.

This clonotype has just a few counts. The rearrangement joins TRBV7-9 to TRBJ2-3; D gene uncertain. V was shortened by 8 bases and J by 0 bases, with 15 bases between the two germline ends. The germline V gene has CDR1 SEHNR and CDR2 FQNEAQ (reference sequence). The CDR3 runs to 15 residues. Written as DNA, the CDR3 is TGTGCCAGCGAGCTTTACCATGGTAGCACAGATACGCAGTATTTT. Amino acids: CASELYHGSTDTQYF.

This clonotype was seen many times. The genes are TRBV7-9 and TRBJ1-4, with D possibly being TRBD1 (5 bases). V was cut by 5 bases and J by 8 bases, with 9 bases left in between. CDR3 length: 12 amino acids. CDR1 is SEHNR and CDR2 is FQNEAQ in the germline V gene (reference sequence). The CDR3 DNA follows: TGTGCCAGCAGCGCCGGGGCGGAAAAACTGTTTTTT. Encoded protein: CASSAGAEKLFF.

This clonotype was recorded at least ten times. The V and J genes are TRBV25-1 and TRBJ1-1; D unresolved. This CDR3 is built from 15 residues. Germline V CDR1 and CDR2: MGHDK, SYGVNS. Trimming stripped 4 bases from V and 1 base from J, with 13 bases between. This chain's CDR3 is CASSALPAGNTEAFF. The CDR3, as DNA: TGTGCCAGCAGTGCCCTCCCGGCTGGGAACACTGAAGCTTTCTTT.

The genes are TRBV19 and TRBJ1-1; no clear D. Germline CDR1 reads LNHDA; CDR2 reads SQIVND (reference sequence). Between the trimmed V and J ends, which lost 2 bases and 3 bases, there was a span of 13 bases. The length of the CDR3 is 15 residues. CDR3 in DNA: TGTGCCAGTAGTATAAGTGCCCGGTGGGACACTGAAGCTTTCTTT. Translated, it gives CASSISARWDTEAFF.

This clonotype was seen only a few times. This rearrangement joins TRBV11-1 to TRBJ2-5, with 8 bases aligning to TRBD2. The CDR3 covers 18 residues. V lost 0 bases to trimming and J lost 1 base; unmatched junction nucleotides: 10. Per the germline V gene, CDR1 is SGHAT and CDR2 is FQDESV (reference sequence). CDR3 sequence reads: CASSLAYGSSGGQETQYF. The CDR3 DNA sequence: TGTGCCAGCAGCTTAGCTTATGGATCCAGCGGGGGCCAAGAGACCCAGTACTTC. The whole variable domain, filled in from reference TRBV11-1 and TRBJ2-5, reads EAEVAQSPRYKITEKSQAVAFWCDPISGHATLYWYRQILGQGPELLVQFQDESVVDDSQLPKDRFSAERLKGVDSTLKIQPAELGDSAMYLCASSLAYGSSGGQETQYFGPGTRLLVL.

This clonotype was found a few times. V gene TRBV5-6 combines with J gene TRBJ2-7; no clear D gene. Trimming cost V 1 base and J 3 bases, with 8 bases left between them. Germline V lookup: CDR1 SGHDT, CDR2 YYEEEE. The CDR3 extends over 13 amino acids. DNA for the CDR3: TGTGCCAGCAGCTTGAGGGTGGGCTACGAGCAGTACGTC. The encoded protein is CASSLRVGYEQYV.

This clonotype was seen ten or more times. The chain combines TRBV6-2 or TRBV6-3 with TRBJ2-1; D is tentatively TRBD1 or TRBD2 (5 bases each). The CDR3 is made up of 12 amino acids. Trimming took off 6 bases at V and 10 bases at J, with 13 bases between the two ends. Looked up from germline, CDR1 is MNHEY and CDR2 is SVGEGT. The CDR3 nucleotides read TGTGCCAGCAGGACCGGGGCAAGCGAGCAGTTCTTC. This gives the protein CASRTGASEQFF.

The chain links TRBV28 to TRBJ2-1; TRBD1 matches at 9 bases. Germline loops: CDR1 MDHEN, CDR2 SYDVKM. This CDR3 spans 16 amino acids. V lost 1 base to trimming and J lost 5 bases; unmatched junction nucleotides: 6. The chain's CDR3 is CASSLYGTGLNNEQFF. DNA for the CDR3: TGTGCCAGCAGTTTATACGGGACAGGGTTGAACAATGAGCAGTTCTTC.

CDR3 DNA sequence: TGTGCCAGCAGCCAGACTGGCGGGAGTTTAGATACGCAGTATTTT. It is translated as CASSQTGGSLDTQYF. The chain carries TRBV4-2 and TRBJ2-3; 7 bases match TRBD2. Germline CDR1 LGHNA, CDR2 YNFKEQ. The CDR3 extends over 15 amino acids. The V gene end was trimmed by 3 bases and the J gene end by 5 bases; junction bases not matched to a gene: 8.

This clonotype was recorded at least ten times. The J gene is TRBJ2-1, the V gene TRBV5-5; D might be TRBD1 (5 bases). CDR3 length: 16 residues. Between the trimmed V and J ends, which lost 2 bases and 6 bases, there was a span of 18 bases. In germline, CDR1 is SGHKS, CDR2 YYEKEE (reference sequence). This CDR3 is CASSFGSYRLGNEQFF. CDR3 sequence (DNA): TGTGCCAGCAGCTTTGGGTCATACAGGTTGGGCAATGAGCAGTTCTTC.

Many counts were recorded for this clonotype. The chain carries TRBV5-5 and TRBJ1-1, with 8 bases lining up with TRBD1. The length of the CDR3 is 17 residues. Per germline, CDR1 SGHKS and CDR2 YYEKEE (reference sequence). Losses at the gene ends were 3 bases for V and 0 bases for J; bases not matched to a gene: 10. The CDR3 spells CASSSMTGDLMNTEAFF. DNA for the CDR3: TGTGCCAGCAGCTCGATGACAGGGGATCTTATGAACACTGAAGCTTTCTTT.

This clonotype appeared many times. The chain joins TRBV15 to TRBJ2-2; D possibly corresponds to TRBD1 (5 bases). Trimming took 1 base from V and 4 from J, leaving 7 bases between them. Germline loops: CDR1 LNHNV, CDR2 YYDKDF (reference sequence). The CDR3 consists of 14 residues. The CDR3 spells CATSRGQLTGELFF. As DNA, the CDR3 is TGTGCCACCAGCAGAGGACAGCTCACCGGGGAGCTGTTTTTT.

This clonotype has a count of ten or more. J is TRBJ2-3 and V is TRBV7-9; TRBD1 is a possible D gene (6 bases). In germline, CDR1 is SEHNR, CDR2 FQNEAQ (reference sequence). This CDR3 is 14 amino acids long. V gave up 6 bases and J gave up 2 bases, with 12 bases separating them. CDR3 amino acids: CASRQGLITDTQYF. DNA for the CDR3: TGTGCCAGCAGACAGGGCCTCATCACAGATACGCAGTATTTT.

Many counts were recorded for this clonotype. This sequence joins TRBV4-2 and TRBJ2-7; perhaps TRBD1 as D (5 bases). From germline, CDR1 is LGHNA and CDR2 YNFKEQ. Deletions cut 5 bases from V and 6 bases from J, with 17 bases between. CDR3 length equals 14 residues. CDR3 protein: CASSDFQGTGEQYV. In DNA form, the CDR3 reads TGTGCCAGCAGCGATTTCCAGGGTACGGGCGAGCAGTACGTC.

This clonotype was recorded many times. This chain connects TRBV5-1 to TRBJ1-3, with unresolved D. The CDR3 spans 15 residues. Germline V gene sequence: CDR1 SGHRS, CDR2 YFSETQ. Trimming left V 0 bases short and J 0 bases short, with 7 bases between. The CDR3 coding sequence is TGCGCCAGCAGCTTGGGGCAGTACTCTGGAAACACCATATATTTT. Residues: CASSLGQYSGNTIYF. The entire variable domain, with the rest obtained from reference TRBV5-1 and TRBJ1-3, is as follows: KAGVTQTPRYLIKTRGQQVTLSCSPISGHRSVSWYQQTPGQGLQFLFEYFSETQRNKGNFPGRFSGRQFSNSRSEMNVSTLELGDSALYLCASSLGQYSGNTIYFGEGSWLTVV.